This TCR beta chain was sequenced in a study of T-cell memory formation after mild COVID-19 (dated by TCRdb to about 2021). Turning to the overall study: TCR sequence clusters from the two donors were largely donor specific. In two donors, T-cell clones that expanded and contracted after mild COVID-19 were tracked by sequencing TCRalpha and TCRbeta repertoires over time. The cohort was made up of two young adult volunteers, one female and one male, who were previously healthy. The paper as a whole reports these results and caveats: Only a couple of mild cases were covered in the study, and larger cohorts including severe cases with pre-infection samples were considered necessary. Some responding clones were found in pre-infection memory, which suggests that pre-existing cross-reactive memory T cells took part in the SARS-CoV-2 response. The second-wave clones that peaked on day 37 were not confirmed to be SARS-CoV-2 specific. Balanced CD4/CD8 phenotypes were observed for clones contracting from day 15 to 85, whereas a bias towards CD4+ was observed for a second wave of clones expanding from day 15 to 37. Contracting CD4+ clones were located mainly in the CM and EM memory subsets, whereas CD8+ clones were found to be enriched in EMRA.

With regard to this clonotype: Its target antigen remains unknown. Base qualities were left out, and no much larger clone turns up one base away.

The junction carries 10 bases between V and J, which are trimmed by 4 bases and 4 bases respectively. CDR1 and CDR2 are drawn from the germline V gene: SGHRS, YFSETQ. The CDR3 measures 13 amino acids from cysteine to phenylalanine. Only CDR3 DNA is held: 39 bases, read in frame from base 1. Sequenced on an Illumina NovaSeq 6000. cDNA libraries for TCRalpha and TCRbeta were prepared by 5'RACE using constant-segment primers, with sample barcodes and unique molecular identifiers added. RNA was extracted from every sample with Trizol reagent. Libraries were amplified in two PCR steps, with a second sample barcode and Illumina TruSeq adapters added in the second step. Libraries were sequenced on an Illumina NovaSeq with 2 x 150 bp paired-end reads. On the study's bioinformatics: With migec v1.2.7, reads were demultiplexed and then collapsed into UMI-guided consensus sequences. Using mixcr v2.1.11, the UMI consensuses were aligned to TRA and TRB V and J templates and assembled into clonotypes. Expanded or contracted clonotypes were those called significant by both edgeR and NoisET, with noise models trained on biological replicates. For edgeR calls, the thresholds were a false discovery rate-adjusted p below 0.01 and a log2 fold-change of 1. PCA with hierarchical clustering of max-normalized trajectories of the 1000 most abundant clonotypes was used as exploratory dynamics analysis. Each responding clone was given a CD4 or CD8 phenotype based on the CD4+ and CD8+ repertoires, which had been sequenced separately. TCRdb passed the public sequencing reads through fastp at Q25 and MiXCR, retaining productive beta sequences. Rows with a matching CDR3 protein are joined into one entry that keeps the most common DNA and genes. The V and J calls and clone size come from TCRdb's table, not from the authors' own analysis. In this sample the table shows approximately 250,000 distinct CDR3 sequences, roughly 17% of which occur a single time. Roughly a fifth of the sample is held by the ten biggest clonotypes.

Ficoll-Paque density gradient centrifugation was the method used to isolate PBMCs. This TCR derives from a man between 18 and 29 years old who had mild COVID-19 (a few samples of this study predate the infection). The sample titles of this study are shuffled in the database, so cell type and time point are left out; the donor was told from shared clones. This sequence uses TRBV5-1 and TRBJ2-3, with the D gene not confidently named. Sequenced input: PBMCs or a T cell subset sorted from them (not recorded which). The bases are TGCGCCAGCAGCCCGGTCCAGGCAGATACGCAGTATTTT. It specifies CASSPVQADTQYF.